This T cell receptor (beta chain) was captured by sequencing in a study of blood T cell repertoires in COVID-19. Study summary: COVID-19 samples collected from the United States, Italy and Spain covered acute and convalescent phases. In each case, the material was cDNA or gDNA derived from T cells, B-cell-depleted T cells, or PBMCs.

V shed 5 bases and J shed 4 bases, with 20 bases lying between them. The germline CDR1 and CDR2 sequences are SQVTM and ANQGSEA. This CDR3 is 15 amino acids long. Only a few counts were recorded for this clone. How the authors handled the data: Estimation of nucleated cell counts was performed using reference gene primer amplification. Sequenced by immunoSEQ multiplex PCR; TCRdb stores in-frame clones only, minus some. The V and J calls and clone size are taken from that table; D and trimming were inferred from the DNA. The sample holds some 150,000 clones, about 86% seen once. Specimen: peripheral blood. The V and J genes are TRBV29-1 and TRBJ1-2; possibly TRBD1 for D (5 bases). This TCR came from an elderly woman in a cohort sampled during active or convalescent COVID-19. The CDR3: CSVWAGRRDSYGYTF. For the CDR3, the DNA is TGCAGCGTTTGGGCCGGCAGGAGGGACTCCTATGGCTACACCTTC.